One and the same sample provided the 18 T cell receptor beta chains below, sequenced in a study of regulatory T cells in long-lasting Graves disease. According to the study, TCR beta libraries were built with iRepertoire HTBI primers and CDR3-region Arm-PCR. In TCRdb, the multiplex PCR reads were re-called with MiXCR into one record per CDR3 protein. The sample carries 350,000 to 550,000 distinct CDR3 sequences, 15% recorded once. Time point reported: newly diagnosed GD, antithyroid drugs for less than 3 months. TCR sequences were obtained from RNA taken from PBMCs. The sample was also reused in another study, on T cells in Graves' hyperthyroidism and ophthalmopathy.

The sample was peripheral blood mononuclear cells (PBMCs), taken at new diagnosis, from a patient treated with antithyroid drugs. These receptors were collected from a woman aged 25-40 years with Graves disease.

The chain is built from TRBV15 and TRBJ2-1; D unclear. Judging by the DNA end, TRBJ2-5 fits better; the J call may be wrong. This CDR3 is built from 17 residues. Germline CDR1 is LNHNV and CDR2 is YYDKDF (reference sequence). CDR3 DNA sequence: TGTGCCACCAGCAGAGCCATGAGGACCAGAAGCCAAGAGACCCAGTACTTC. Its translation is CATSRAMRTRSQETQYF.

The chain joins TRBV6-5 to TRBJ1-4; the D is unclear. The V gene lost 4 bases and the J gene lost 4 bases, with 7 bases spanning the gap. In germline, CDR1 is MNHEY, CDR2 SVGAGI. The CDR3 totals 13 residues. The CDR3 spells CASSSHSNEKLFF. CDR3 bases: TGTGCCAGCAGTTCTCACAGTAATGAAAAACTGTTTTTT.

In this sample, this clonotype turned up a few times. The chain recombines TRBV10-3 with TRBJ2-3; D uncertain. Germline CDR1 ENHRY, CDR2 SYGVKD. This CDR3 has 14 residues. V shed 1 base and J shed 2 bases, with 7 bases lying between them. The CDR3 reads CAISELGFTDTQYF. CDR3 sequence (DNA): TGTGCCATCAGTGAGTTAGGGTTCACAGATACGCAGTATTTT.

Ten or more counts support this clonotype. J is TRBJ1-1 and V is TRBV11-2; no clear D. This CDR3 has 12 residues. In germline, CDR1 is SGHAT, CDR2 FQNNGV. V was trimmed by 2 bases and J by 4 bases, leaving 5 bases between them. The CDR3 protein is CASSLLVTEAFF. CDR3 DNA: TGTGCCAGCAGCTTATTAGTCACTGAAGCTTTCTTT.

At least ten counts were recorded for this clonotype. The gene calls are TRBV27 and TRBJ2-1, with 9 nucleotides matching TRBD2. The V and J ends lost 3 bases and 4 bases, in that order; junction bases with no gene match: 13. Germline lookup yields CDR1 MNHEY and CDR2 SMNVEV (reference sequence). The CDR3 is 18 residues long. CDR3 in amino acids: CASSFSGLSGRNYNEQFF. Written as DNA, the CDR3 is TGTGCCAGCAGTTTCTCCGGACTAAGCGGGAGGAATTACAATGAGCAGTTCTTC.

This clonotype was detected only a few times. Because the CDR3 is missing its conserved closing phenylalanine or tryptophan, this is likely a read error. The chain uses TRBV7-2 and TRBJ2-1; the match to TRBD2 covers 12 bases. The better agreement between TRBJ2-5 and the DNA end casts doubt on the J call. Germline lookup yields CDR1 SGHTA and CDR2 FQGNSA. The CDR3 covers 16 residues. The CDR3 here is CASRGGLAGLQETQYV. CDR3 in DNA: TGTGCCAGCAGGGGGGGACTAGCGGGCCTTCAAGAGACCCAGTACGTC.

The V and J genes are TRBV5-1 and TRBJ2-1, with 15 bases that match TRBD2. Germline V lookup: CDR1 SGHRS, CDR2 YFSETQ. V lost 4 bases to trimming and J lost 7 bases; unmatched junction nucleotides: 6. The CDR3 sequence is 16 residues long. The CDR3, as DNA: TGCGCCAGCAGCGGCGGACTAGCGGGAGGGAAGAATGAGCAGTTCTTC. As protein: CASSGGLAGGKNEQFF. The full variable domain, with the rest looked up from reference TRBV5-1 and TRBJ2-1, is KAGVTQTPRYLIKTRGQQVTLSCSPISGHRSVSWYQQTPGQGLQFLFEYFSETQRNKGNFPGRFSGRQFSNSRSEMNVSTLELGDSALYLCASSGGLAGGKNEQFFGPGTRLTVL.

This clonotype was picked up many times. V is TRBV20-1 and J is TRBJ1-5; no reliable D call. Trimming pared 6 bases from V and 0 bases from J, leaving 15 bases between. Germline V gene sequence: CDR1 DFQATT, CDR2 SNEGSKA (reference sequence). The length of the CDR3 is 15 residues. CDR3 DNA sequence: TGCAGTGCCAAGGACGGATCCTATAGCAATCAGCCCCAGCATTTT. Amino acids: CSAKDGSYSNQPQHF.

This clonotype has just a few counts. The rearrangement links TRBV28 to TRBJ2-3; D uncertain. The CDR3 totals 13 residues. The germline gives CDR1 MDHEN, CDR2 SYDVKM. V was clipped by 6 bases and J by 1 base, with 8 bases between them. The CDR3 DNA follows: TGTGCCAGCAGAAGGGCCGGCACAGATACGCAGTATTTT. It yields the protein CASRRAGTDTQYF.

This clonotype was recorded at least ten times. This sequence joins TRBV6-1 and TRBJ2-6; 9 bases align to TRBD1. Unmatched junction bases numbered 6, after V lost 10 bases and J lost 2 bases. Germline CDR1 MNHNS, CDR2 SASEGT. The CDR3 is 15 amino acids. The CDR3 DNA reads TGTGCCATTTCCCGACAGGGGGCTGGGGCCAACGTCCTGACTTTC. Protein: CAISRQGAGANVLTF.

This clonotype was found many times. The V call is TRBV12-3 or TRBV12-4, the J call TRBJ2-7; 8 bases line up with TRBD2. CDR3 length: 13 amino acids. V trimming: 6 bases; J trimming: 2 bases; junction bases outside the gene matches: 3. The CDR3 DNA is TGTGCCAGCAGCCGGGAGGGTCCCTACGAGCAGTACTTC. Its translation: CASSREGPYEQYF.

In its sample, this clonotype was seen a few times. This sequence joins TRBV3-1 and TRBJ1-3; D is undetermined. Germline V gene data show CDR1 as LGHDT and CDR2 as YNNKEL (reference sequence). This CDR3 has 12 residues. Trimming took 7 bases from V and 4 from J, leaving 8 bases between them. CDR3 in DNA: TGTGCCAGCAATGACAACGGAAACACCATATATTTT. This gives the protein CASNDNGNTIYF.

In this sample, this clonotype turned up many times. The J gene is TRBJ1-3, the V gene TRBV12-3 or TRBV12-4; 9 bases align to TRBD1. J lost 4 bases, V lost 5 bases, and 6 bases had no gene match. This CDR3 is 15 amino acids long. The CDR3 region has the DNA TGTGCCAGCAGTCGGGACAGGGTCTCAGGAAACACCATATATTTT. Translated: CASSRDRVSGNTIYF.

This clonotype occurred a few times. The genes are TRBV9 and TRBJ1-1, with D unclear. Trimming removed 4 bases from V and 6 bases from J, with 10 bases in between. In germline, CDR1 is SGDLS, CDR2 YYNGEE. The CDR3 is 12 amino acids. The CDR3 region has the DNA TGTGCCAGCAGCCCATGGAGTTCTGAAGCTTTCTTT. Amino acids: CASSPWSSEAFF.

This clonotype came up a few times. The CDR3 DNA reads as TGTGCCAGCAGTACCGGGACAGGGGTTTTCAATGAGCAGTTCTTC. Translated, it gives CASSTGTGVFNEQFF. The chain links TRBV27 to TRBJ2-1, with 10 bases aligning to TRBD1. Germline-derived CDR1 and CDR2 are MNHEY and SMNVEV (reference sequence). V was clipped by 5 bases and J by 6 bases; unmatched bases: 7. CDR3 length equals 15 residues.

This clonotype was detected many times. The CDR3 DNA reads as TGTGCCAGCTCCGGACTAGCGGGAAGTAGCACAGATACGCAGTATTTT. It codes for CASSGLAGSSTDTQYF. The rearrangement links TRBV2 to TRBJ2-3; 12 bases align to TRBD2. The CDR3 totals 16 residues. V lost 8 bases, J lost 0 bases, and 6 bases stayed unmatched. CDR1 is SNHLY, CDR2 FYNNEI, per germline.

This clonotype was seen a few times. At one end, the junction sequence differs from germline, possibly due to a read error. The rearrangement joins TRBV20-1 to TRBJ2-7, with 7 bases identical to TRBD2. The CDR3 covers 14 residues. The germline gives CDR1 DFQATT, CDR2 SNEGSKA (reference sequence). The CDR3 DNA reads TGCAGTGCTAGAGATCAGGCGGGAGACTACGAGCAGCACTTC. It translates to CSARDQAGDYEQHF.

At least ten counts were recorded for this clonotype. V and J are TRBV14 and TRBJ1-2; D gene ambiguous. Per germline, CDR1 SGHDN and CDR2 FVKESK. The CDR3 has 14 residues. Deletions cut 2 bases from V and 8 bases from J, with 15 bases between. The CDR3 protein is CASSQTRSGSGYTF. The CDR3 region has the DNA TGTGCCAGCAGCCAAACTAGAAGTGGCAGCGGCTACACCTTC.